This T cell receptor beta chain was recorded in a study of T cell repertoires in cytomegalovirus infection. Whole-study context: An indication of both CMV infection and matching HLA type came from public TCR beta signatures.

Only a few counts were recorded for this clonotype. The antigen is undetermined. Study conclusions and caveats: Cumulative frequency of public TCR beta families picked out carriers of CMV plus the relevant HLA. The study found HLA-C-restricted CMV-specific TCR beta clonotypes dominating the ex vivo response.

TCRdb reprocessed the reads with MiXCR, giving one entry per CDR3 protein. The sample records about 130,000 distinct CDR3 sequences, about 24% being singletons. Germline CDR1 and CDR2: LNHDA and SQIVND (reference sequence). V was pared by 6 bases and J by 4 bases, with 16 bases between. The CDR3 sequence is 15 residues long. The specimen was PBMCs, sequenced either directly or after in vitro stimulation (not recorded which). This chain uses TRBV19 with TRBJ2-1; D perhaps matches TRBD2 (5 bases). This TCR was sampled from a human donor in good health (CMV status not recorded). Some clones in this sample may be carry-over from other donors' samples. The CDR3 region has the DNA TGTGCCAGTAGCCAACCAGGACTTTCTTACAATGAGCAGTTCTTC. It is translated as CASSQPGLSYNEQFF.